This T cell receptor (beta chain) was captured in a study of blood T cell repertoires in COVID-19. Study-level background: There were acute and convalescent COVID-19 samples, and they came from the United States, Italy and Spain.

The CDR3 loop spans 14 amino acids. Germline trimming cut 4 bases from V and 2 bases from J; bases unmatched to any gene: 5. Per germline, CDR1 SGHRS and CDR2 YFSETQ. Sequencing used immunoSEQ multiplex PCR; TCRdb keeps in-frame clones, though not all of them. Among over 200,000 clones listed, 88% were seen once. The chain combines TRBV5-1 with TRBJ2-7; 8 bases fit TRBD2. This receptor was obtained from a woman aged 55-69 years with acute or convalescent COVID-19. Material for sequencing was peripheral blood. Written as DNA, the CDR3 is TGCGCCAGCAGCCAAATAGCGGGGCCCTACGAGCAGTACTTC. Residues: CASSQIAGPYEQYF. Together with reference TRBV5-1 and TRBJ2-7, the CDR3 gives the full variable domain: KAGVTQTPRYLIKTRGQQVTLSCSPISGHRSVSWYQQTPGQGLQFLFEYFSETQRNKGNFPGRFSGRQFSNSRSEMNVSTLELGDSALYLCASSQIAGPYEQYFGPGTRLTVT.